This TCR beta chain was captured by sequencing in a study of CD8+ T cells in alopecia areata. The length of the CDR3 is 13 residues. V was pared by 3 bases and J by 0 bases, with 9 bases between. Germline lookup yields CDR1 GTSNPN and CDR2 SVGIG (reference sequence). cDNA reverse transcribed from extracted RNA served as the sequencing template. Profiled with immunoSEQ multiplex PCR; TCRdb holds only in-frame clones, not every one. The sample records over 100,000 clones, roughly 50% being singletons. This specimen was CD8+ T cells sorted from blood, taken at week 0. This chain connects TRBV30 to TRBJ2-7, with D possibly TRBD1 on 6 matching bases. The sequence derives from a human donor with alopecia areata. This chain's CDR3 is CAWRGRGSYEQYF. Written as DNA, the CDR3 is TGTGCCTGGAGGGGCAGGGGCTCCTACGAGCAGTACTTC.